Listed below are T cell receptor beta chains from one sample, sequenced in a study of CD8+ T cells in alopecia areata. The method was immunoSEQ multiplex PCR; TCRdb's version includes in-frame clones alone and lacks a portion of them. Counted here are approximately 210,000 clones, about 40% occurring once; the ten biggest clones make up about 2.6%. Sequenced here: CD4+ T cells sorted from blood, sampled at approximately week 36, from a patient treated with tofacitinib. Every receptor here comes from a human donor with alopecia areata. CDR3s include the opening cysteine and the closing phenylalanine or tryptophan. D genes are given only for firm matches. Rows give clone size only sometimes, using once, few, many, or a class for an expanded clone.

-,TRBV29-1,few,TRBJ2-7,CSVLVSTAGYEQYF,TGCAGCGTTCTAGTCTCCACAGCAGGATACGAGCAGTACTTC
-,TRBV4-1,-,TRBJ2-2,CASSHPLMDTGELFF,TGCGCCAGCAGCCACCCCCTGATGGACACCGGGGAGCTGTTTTTT
TRBD2,TRBV29-1,-,TRBJ2-5,CSVGVAGGRETQYF,TGCAGCGTTGGGGTAGCGGGAGGTCGAGAGACCCAGTACTTC
-,TRBV2,-,TRBJ2-3,CASRRQYTDTQYF,TGTGCCAGCAGGAGACAGTACACAGATACGCAGTATTTT
-,TRBV30,-,TRBJ2-3,CAWSVLGFGTDTQYF,TGTGCCTGGAGTGTACTGGGGTTTGGCACAGATACGCAGTATTTT
TRBD1,TRBV5-1,few,TRBJ2-5,CASRPTGEGETQYF,TGCGCCAGCAGGCCTACAGGGGAAGGGGAGACCCAGTACTTC
-,TRBV4-3,-,TRBJ2-6,CASSQSPAASGANVLTF,TGCGCCAGCAGCCAAAGTCCAGCTGCCTCTGGGGCCAACGTCCTGACTTTC
-,TRBV5-1,-,TRBJ2-6,CASSLGSGANVLTF,TGCGCCAGCAGCTTAGGCTCTGGGGCCAACGTCCTGACTTTC
-,TRBV6-6,many,TRBJ2-7,CASSPPSRSFSYEQYF,TGTGCCAGCAGTCCTCCTTCGCGGAGCTTCTCCTACGAGCAGTACTTC
-,TRBV11-2,-,TRBJ2-3,CASSYSTDTQYF,TGTGCCAGCAGCTACAGCACAGATACGCAGTATTTT
-,TRBV30,-,TRBJ2-1,CAWSVRFSYNEQFF,TGTGCCTGGAGTGTACGGTTCTCCTACAATGAGCAGTTCTTC
-,TRBV13,-,TRBJ2-1,CATITRGYNEQFF,TGTGCCACCATAACAAGGGGCTACAATGAGCAGTTCTTC
-,TRBV25-1,-,TRBJ2-1,CASSGGLGRGTRRNEQFF,TGTGCCAGCAGTGGAGGCCTGGGCAGGGGGACTAGACGCAATGAGCAGTTCTTC
-,TRBV9,-,TRBJ2-1,CASSAENNEQFF,TGTGCCAGCAGCGCAGAGAACAATGAGCAGTTCTTC
TRBD1,TRBV29-1,few,TRBJ2-3,CSVDRDRDHPDTQYF,TGCAGCGTTGACCGGGACAGGGACCACCCAGATACGCAGTATTTT
-,TRBV5-4,-,TRBJ2-2,CASSSLVAVTGELFF,TGTGCCAGCAGCTCTCTGGTAGCGGTGACCGGGGAGCTGTTTTTT
TRBD2,TRBV29-1,few,TRBJ2-7,CSVTSAVGGSSYEQYF,TGCAGCGTTACTAGCGCCGTTGGGGGAAGCTCCTACGAGCAGTACTTC
TRBD1,TRBV30,-,TRBJ2-7,CAWGIPRTGKYF,TGTGCCTGGGGAATACCGAGGACAGGGAAGTACTTC
-,TRBV5-1,-,TRBJ2-5,CASSLVGAAARETQYF,TGCGCCAGCAGCTTGGTGGGGGCTGCGGCTAGAGAGACCCAGTACTTC